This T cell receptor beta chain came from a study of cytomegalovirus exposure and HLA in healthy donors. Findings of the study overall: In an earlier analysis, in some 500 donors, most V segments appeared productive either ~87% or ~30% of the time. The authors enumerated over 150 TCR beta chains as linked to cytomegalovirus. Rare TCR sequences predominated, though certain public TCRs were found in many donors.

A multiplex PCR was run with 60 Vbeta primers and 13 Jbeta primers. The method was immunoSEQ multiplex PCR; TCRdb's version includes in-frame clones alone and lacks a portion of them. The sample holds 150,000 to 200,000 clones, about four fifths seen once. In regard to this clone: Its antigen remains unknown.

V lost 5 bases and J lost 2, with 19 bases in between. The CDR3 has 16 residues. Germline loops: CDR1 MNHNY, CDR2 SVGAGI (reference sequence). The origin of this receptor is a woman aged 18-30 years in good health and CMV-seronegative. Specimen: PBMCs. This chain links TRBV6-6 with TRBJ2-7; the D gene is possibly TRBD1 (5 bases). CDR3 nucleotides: TGTGCCAGCAGTAGAAGAGACAGCGCCGATCCCTACGAGCAGTACTTC. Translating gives CASSRRDSADPYEQYF.